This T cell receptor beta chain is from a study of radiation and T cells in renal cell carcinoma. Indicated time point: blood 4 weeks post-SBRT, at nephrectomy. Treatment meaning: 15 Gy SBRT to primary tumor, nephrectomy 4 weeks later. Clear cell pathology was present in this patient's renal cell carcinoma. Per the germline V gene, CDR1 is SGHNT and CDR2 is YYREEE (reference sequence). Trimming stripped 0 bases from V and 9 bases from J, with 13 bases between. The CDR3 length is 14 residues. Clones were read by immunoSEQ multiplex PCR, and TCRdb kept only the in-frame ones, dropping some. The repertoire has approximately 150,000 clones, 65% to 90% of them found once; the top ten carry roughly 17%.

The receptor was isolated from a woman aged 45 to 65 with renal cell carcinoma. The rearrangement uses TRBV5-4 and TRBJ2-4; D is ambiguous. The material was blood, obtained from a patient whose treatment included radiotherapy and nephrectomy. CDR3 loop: CASSLEGRWSIQYF. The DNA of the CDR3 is TGTGCCAGCAGCTTGGAGGGCCGGTGGAGCATTCAGTACTTC.